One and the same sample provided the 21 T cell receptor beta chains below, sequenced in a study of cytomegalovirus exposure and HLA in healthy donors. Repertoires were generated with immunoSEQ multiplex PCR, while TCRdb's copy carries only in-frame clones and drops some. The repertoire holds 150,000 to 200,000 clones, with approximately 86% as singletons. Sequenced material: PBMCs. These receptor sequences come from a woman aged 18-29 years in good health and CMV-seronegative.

CDR3 coding DNA: TGTGCCAGCAGTGAAGGGACAGCGAAAATCTATGGCTACACCTTC. Translation gives CASSEGTAKIYGYTF. J is TRBJ1-2 and V is TRBV6-1; tentatively, D is TRBD1 (6 bases). The CDR3 covers 15 residues. The germline V gene encodes CDR1 MNHNS and CDR2 SASEGT. V shed 1 base and J shed 4 bases, with 13 bases lying between them.

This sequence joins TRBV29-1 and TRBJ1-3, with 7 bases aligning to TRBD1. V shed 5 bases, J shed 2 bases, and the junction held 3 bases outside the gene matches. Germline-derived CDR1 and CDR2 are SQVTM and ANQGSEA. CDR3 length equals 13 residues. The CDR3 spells CSVSGQAGNTIYF. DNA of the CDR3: TGCAGCGTTTCCGGACAGGCTGGAAACACCATATATTTT.

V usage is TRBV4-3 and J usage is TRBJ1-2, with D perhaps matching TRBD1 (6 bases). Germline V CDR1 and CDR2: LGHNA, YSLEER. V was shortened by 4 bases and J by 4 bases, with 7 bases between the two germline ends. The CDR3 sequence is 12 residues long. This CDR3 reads CASSRGGYGYTF. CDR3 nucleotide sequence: TGCGCCAGCAGCCGAGGGGGCTATGGCTACACCTTC.

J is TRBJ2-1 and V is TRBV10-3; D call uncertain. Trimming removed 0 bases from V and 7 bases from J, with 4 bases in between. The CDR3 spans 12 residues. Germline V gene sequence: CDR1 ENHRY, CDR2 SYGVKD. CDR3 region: CAISESSNEQFF. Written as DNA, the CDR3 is TGTGCCATCAGTGAGTCGTCGAATGAGCAGTTCTTC.

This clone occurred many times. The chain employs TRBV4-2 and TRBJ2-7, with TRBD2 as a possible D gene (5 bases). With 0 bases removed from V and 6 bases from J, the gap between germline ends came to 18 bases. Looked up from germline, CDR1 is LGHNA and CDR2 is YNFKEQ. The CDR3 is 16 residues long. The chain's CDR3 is CASSQDGPSGGFEQYF. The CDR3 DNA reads TGTGCCAGCAGCCAAGATGGGCCCAGCGGAGGATTCGAGCAGTACTTC.

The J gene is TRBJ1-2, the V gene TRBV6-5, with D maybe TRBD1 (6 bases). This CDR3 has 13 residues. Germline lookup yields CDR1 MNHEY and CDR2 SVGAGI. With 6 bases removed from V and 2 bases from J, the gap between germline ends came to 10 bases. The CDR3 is CASSKGGNYGYTF. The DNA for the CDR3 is TGTGCCAGCAGCAAGGGGGGGAACTATGGCTACACCTTC.

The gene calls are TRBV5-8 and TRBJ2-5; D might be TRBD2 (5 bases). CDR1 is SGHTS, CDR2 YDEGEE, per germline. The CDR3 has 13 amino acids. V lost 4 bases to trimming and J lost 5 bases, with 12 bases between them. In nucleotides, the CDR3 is TGTGCCAGCAGCATTAGCGAATGGGAGACCCAGTACTTC. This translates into CASSISEWETQYF.

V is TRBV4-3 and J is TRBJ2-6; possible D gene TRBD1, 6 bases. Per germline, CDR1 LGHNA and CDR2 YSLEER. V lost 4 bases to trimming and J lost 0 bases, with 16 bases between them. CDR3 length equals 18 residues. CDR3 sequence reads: CASSPTGHRVSGANVLTF. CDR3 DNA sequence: TGCGCCAGCAGCCCGACGGGACACCGCGTCTCTGGGGCCAACGTCCTGACTTTC.

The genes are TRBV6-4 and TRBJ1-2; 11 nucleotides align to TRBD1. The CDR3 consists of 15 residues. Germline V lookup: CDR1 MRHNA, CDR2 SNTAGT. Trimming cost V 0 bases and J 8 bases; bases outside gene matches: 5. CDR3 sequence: CASSDSGQGVDGYTF. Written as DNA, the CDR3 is TGTGCCAGCAGTGACTCGGGACAGGGGGTCGACGGCTACACCTTC.

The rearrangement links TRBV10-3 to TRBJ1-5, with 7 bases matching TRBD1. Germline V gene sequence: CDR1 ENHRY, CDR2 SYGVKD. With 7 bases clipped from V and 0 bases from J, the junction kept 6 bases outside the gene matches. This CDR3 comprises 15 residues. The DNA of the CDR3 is TGTGCCATCACAGGGGGGCGTTATAGCAATCAGCCCCAGCATTTT. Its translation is CAITGGRYSNQPQHF.

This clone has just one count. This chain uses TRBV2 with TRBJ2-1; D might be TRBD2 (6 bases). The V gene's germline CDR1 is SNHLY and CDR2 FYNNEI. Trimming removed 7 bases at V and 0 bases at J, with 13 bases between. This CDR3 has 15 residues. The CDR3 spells CASKPSESSYNEQFF. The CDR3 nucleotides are TGTGCCAGCAAACCTAGCGAGAGCTCCTACAATGAGCAGTTCTTC.

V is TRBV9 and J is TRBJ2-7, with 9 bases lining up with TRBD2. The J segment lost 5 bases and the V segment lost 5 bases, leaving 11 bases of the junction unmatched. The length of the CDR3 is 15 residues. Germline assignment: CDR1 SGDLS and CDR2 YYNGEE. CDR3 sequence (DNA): TGTGCCAGCAGTAGGGTAGCGGGAGTTATCAACGAGCAGTACTTC. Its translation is CASSRVAGVINEQYF.

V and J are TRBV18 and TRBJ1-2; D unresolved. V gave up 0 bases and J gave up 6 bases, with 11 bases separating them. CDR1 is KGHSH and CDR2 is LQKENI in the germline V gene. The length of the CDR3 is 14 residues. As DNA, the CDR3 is TGTGCCAGCTCACCACCGGAGGTTTGGCATGGCTACACCTTC. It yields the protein CASSPPEVWHGYTF.

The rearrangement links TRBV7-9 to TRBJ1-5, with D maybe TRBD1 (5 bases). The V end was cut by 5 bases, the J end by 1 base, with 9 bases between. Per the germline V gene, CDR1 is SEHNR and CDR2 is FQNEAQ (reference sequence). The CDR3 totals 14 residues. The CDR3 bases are TGTGCCAGCAGCGCCCAGGGCAGCAATCAGCCCCAGCATTTT. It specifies CASSAQGSNQPQHF.

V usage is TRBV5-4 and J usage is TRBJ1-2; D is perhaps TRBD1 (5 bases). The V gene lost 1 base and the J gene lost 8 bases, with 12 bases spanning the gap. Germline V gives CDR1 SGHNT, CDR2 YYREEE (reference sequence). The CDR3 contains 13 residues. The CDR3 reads CASSLRRADGYTF. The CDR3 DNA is TGTGCCAGCAGCTTGCGCAGGGCTGACGGCTACACCTTC. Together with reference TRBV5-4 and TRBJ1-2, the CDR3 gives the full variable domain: ETGVTQSPTHLIKTRGQQVTLRCSSQSGHNTVSWYQQALGQGPQFIFQYYREEENGRGNFPPRFSGLQFPNYSSELNVNALELDDSALYLCASSLRRADGYTFGSGTRLTVV.

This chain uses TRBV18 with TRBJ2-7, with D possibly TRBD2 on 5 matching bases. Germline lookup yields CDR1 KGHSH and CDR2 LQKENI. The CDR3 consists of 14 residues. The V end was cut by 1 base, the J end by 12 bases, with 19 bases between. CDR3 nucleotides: TGTGCCAGCTCACCACGGTTGCGAACGGCCGGGATGTACTTC. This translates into CASSPRLRTAGMYF.

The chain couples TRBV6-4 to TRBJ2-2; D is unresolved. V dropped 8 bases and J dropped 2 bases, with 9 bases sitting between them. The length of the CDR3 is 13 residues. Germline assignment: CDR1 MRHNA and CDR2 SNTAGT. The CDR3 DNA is TGTGCCAGCGGCCAAGTTAACACCGGGGAGCTGTTTTTT. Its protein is CASGQVNTGELFF.

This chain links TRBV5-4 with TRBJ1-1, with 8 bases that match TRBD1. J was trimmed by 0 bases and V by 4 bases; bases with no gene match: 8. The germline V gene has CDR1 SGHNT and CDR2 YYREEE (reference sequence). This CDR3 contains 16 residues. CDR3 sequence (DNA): TGTGCCAGCAGCCCCACAGGGGGTCTTATGAACACTGAAGCTTTCTTT. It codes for CASSPTGGLMNTEAFF.

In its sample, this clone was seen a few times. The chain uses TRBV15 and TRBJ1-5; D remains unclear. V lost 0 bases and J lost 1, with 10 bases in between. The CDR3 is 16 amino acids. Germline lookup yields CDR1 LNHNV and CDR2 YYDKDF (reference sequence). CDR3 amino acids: CATSRDRGVSNQPQHF. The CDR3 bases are TGTGCCACCAGCAGAGATCGAGGTGTGAGCAATCAGCCCCAGCATTTT.

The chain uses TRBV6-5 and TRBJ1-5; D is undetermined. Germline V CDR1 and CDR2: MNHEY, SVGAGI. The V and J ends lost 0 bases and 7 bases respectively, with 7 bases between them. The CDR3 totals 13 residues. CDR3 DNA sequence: TGTGCCAGCAGTTACTCCCGCCTACAGCCCCAGCATTTT. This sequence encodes CASSYSRLQPQHF.

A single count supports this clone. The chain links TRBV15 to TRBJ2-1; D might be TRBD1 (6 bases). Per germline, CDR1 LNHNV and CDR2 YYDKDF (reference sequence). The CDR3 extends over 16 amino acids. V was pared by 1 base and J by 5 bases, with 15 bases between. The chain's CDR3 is CATSRVIGTMNNEQFF. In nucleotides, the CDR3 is TGTGCCACCAGCAGAGTTATTGGGACAATGAACAATGAGCAGTTCTTC. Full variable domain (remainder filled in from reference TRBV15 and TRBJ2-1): DAMVIQNPRYQVTQFGKPVTLSCSQTLNHNVMYWYQQKSSQAPKLLFHYYDKDFNNEADTPDNFQSRRPNTSFCFLDIRSPGLGDTAMYLCATSRVIGTMNNEQFFGPGTRLTVL.